This T cell receptor beta chain derives from a study of T cells in Graves' hyperthyroidism and ophthalmopathy. The junction had 8 bases not matched to a gene; V was cut back by 0 bases and J by 2 bases. The CDR3 contains 18 residues. Germline V CDR1 and CDR2: ENHRY, SYGVKD. Every diagnosis used clinical symptoms, serum thyroxine and TRAb, thyroid ultrasound and orbital computed tomography. Researchers took RNA transcripts and amplified the TCR beta CDR3 regions from them. The TCR CDR3 first-round RT-PCR relied on the HTBI primer set. TCRdb reanalysed the multiplex PCR reads using MiXCR and keeps one entry per CDR3 protein. The sample contains about 540,000 distinct CDR3 sequences, roughly 46% of which appear only once.

The source is a woman aged 18-30 years with Graves' hyperthyroidism. The rearrangement joins TRBV10-3 to TRBJ2-2, with 8 bases identical to TRBD2. Sequencing input: peripheral blood or thyroid tissue (not recorded which). The CDR3 bases are TGTGCCATCAGTGAGTCTTTCGGTAGCGGGGAAAACACCGGGGAGCTGTTTTTT. It codes for CAISESFGSGENTGELFF.